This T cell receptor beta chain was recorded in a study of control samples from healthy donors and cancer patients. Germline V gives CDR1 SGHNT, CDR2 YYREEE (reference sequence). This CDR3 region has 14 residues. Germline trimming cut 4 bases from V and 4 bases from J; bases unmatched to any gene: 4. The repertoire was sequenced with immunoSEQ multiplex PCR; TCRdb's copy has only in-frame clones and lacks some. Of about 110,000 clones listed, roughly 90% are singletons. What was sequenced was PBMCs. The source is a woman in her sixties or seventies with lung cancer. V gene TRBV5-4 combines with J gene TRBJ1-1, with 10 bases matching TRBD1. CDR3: CASSLDRGATEAFF. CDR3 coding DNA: TGTGCCAGCAGCCTGGACAGGGGGGCCACTGAAGCTTTCTTT.